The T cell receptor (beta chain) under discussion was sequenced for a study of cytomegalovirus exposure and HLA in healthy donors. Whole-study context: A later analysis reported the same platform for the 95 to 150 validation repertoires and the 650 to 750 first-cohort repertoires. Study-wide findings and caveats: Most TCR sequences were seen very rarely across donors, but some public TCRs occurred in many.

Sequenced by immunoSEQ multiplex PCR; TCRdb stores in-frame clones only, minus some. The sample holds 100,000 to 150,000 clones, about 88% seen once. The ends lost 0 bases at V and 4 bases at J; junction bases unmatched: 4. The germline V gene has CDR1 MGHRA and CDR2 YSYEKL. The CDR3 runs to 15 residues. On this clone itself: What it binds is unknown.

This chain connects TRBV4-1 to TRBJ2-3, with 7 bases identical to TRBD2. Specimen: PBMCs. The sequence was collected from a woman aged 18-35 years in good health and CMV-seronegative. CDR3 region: CASSQDQRGADTQYF. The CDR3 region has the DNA TGCGCCAGCAGCCAAGATCAGCGGGGAGCAGATACGCAGTATTTT.